The following is a TCR beta chain sequence with its context. What it binds is unknown. Over 18 months, lack of ophthalmopathy progression marked Graves' hyperthyroidism as stable. Diagnosis relied on clinical symptoms, serum thyroxine and TRAb, thyroid ultrasound and orbital computed tomography. A roughly 10 ml volume of fresh peripheral blood provided the PBMCs. The data stem from a study of T cells in Graves' hyperthyroidism and ophthalmopathy. General observations from the study: Stable hyperthyroidism was separated from ophthalmopathy by a model based on 13 V-J features.

The source material, RNA transcripts, was used to amplify TCR beta CDR3 regions. An initial round of RT-PCR targeting the TCR CDR3 relied on the HTBI primer set. Each CDR3 protein is one row after TCRdb ran MiXCR on the multiplex PCR reads. Of under 400,000 distinct CDR3 sequences in the sample, about 25% were seen once. The specimen sequenced was blood. This TCR was sampled from a man aged 45-65 years with Graves' hyperthyroidism.

CDR3 loop: CSAEGTGTYGYTF. Written as DNA, the CDR3 is TGCAGCGCCGAGGGGACAGGGACCTATGGCTACACCTTC. The chain combines TRBV29-1 with TRBJ1-2; 9 bases are shared with TRBD1. The V gene's germline CDR1 is SQVTM and CDR2 ANQGSEA. This CDR3 comprises 13 residues. J was trimmed by 4 bases and V by 7 bases; bases with no gene match: 7.